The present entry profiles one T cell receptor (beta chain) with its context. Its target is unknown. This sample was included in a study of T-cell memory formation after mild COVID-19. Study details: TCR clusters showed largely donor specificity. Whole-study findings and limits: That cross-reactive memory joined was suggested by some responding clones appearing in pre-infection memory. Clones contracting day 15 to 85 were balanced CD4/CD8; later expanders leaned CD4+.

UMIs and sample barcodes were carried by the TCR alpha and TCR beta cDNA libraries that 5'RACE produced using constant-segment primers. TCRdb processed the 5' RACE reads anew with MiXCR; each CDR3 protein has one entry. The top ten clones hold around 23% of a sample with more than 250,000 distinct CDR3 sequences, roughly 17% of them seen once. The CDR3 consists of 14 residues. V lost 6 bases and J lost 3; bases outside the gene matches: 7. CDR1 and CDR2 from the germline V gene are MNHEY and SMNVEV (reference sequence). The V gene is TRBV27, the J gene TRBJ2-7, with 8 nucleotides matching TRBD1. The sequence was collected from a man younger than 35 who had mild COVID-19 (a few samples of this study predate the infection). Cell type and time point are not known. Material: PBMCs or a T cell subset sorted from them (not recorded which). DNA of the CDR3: TGTGCCAGCAGCCGGGACAGGCAAAACTACGAGCAGTACTTC. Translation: CASSRDRQNYEQYF.